This TCR beta chain is drawn from a study of PD-1 blockade in mismatch repair-deficient tumors. All patients were mismatch repair deficient, assessed by either PCR or immunohistochemistry. Three pembrolizumab responders had their TCRs sequenced. Concerning this clone: Its antigen is still unknown.

Clones were read by immunoSEQ multiplex PCR, and TCRdb kept only the in-frame ones, dropping some. The data contain roughly 70,000 clones, 78% of them singletons. Study-wide results and limits: Rapid post-treatment expansion, then contraction, generally preceding radiologic response, marked tumor-resident clones.

V was pared by 5 bases and J by 0 bases, with 16 bases between. This CDR3 region has 16 residues. Looked up from germline, CDR1 is SGHVS and CDR2 is FNYEAQ. Sequenced material: peripheral blood, taken 2 weeks after starting pembrolizumab. The chain is built from TRBV7-6 and TRBJ1-2; D is uncertain. This sequence was found in an adult with mismatch repair-deficient cancer. CDR3 protein: CASSQQLAPTNYGYTF. CDR3 bases: TGTGCCAGCAGCCAGCAATTGGCCCCGACTAACTATGGCTACACCTTC. The full variable domain, with the rest looked up from reference TRBV7-6 and TRBJ1-2, is GAGVSQSPRYKVTKRGQDVALRCDPISGHVSLYWYRQALGQGPEFLTYFNYEAQQDKSGLPNDRFSAERPEGSISTLTIQRTEQRDSAMYRCASSQQLAPTNYGYTFGSGTRLTVV.